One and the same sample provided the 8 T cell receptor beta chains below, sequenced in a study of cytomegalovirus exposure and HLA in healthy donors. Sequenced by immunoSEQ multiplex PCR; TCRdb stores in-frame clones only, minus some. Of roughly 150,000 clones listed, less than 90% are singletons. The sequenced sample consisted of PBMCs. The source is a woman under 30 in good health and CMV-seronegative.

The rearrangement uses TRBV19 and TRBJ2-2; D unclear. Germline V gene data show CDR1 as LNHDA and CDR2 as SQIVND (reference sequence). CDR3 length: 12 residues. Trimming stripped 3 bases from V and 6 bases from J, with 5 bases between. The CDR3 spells CASSIIAGELFF. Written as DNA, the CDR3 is TGTGCCAGTAGTATCATAGCCGGGGAGCTGTTTTTT.

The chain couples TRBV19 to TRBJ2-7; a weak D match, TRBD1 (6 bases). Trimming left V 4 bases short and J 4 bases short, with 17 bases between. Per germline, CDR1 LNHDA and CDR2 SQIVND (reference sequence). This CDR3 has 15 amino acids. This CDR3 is CASSTTGQSGYEQYF. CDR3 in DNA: TGTGCCAGTAGTACCACAGGACAGTCAGGGTACGAGCAGTACTTC.

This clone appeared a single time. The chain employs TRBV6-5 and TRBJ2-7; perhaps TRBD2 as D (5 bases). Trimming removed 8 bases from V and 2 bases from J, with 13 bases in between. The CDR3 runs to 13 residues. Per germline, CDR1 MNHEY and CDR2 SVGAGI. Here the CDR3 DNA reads TGTGCCAGCTCAACACGGGGTACCTACGAGCAGTACTTC. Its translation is CASSTRGTYEQYF.

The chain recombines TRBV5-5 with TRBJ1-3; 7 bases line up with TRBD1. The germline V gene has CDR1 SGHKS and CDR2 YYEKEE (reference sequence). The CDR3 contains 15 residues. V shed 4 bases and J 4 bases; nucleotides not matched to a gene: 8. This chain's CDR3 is CASSEHPGGGNTIYF. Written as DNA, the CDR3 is TGTGCCAGCAGCGAGCACCCAGGGGGAGGAAACACCATATATTTT. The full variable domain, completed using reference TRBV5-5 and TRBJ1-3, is DAGVTQSPTHLIKTRGQQVTLRCSPISGHKSVSWYQQVLGQGPQFIFQYYEKEERGRGNFPDRFSARQFPNYSSELNVNALLLGDSALYLCASSEHPGGGNTIYFGEGSWLTVV.

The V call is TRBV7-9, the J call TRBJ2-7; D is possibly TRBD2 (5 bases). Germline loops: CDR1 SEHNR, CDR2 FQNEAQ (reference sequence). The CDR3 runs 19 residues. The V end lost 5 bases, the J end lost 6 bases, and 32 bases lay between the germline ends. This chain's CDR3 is CASSPSTSDGESRRSEQYF. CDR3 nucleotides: TGTGCCAGCAGCCCCTCGACGTCAGACGGGGAGTCCCGAAGAAGCGAGCAGTACTTC. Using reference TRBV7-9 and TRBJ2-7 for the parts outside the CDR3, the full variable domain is DTGVSQNPRHKITKRGQNVTFRCDPISEHNRLYWYRQTLGQGPEFLTYFQNEAQLEKSRLLSDRFSAERPKGSFSTLEIQRTEQGDSAMYLCASSPSTSDGESRRSEQYFGPGTRLTVT.

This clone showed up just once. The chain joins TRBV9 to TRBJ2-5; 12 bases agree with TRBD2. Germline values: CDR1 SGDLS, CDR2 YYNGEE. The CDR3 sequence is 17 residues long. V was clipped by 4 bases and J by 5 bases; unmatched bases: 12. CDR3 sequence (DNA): TGTGCCAGCAGCCCACGAGGACTAGCGGGAATGAAGGAGACCCAGTACTTC. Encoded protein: CASSPRGLAGMKETQYF.

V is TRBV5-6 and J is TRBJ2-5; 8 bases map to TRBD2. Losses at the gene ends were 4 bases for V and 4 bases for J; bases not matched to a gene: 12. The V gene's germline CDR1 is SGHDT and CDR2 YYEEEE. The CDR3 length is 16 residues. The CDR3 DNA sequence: TGTGCCAGCAGCGCCACGGTAGGGCTAGCGGGAGAGACCCAGTACTTC. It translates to CASSATVGLAGETQYF.

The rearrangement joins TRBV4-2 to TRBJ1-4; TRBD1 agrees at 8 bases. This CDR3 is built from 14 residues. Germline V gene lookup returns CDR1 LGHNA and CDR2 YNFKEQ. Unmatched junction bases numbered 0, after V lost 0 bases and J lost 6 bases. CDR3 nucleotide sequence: TGTGCCAGCAGCCAAGAGGACAGGGATGAAAAACTGTTTTTT. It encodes CASSQEDRDEKLFF.